This T cell receptor beta chain was documented in a study of T cell responses to AZD1222 COVID-19 vaccine. This clone has more than one count but fewer than ten. V lost 1 base, J lost 1 base, and 7 bases lay in between. This CDR3 has 15 amino acids. The germline gives CDR1 SGHVS, CDR2 FQNEAQ. The protocol was immunoSEQ multiplex PCR, while the TCRdb copy is restricted to in-frame clones and leaves out a portion. Found here are around 260,000 clones, more than 80% of them singletons; the top ten hold 0.55%. This TCR was sampled from an adult in good health. The rearrangement uses TRBV7-8 and TRBJ1-4; unclear D gene. Sequencing was performed on peripheral blood, taken on day 0 of AZD1222 vaccination. For the CDR3, the DNA is TGTGCCAGCAGCTTAGGTGCGCAAACTAATGAAAAACTGTTTTTT. As protein: CASSLGAQTNEKLFF.